This record covers a single TCR beta chain. After re-calling the 5' RACE reads, TCRdb lists one entry per CDR3 protein, DNA absent. The sample holds about 380,000 distinct CDR3 sequences. The sample originates from a study of monozygotic twins with inflammatory bowel disease. This CDR3 comprises 15 residues. Germline CDR1 SQVTM, CDR2 ANQGSEA. Sequenced: blood. V is TRBV29-1 and J is TRBJ1-1; no DNA is available, so the TRBD1 call from TCRdb remains unchecked. The receptor's source is a human donor with ulcerative colitis or Crohn's disease, or a healthy co-twin of an affected twin (not recorded which). CDR3 loop: CSVDSWGNLMAEAFF.